Below are 10 T cell receptor beta chains sequenced from a single sample in a study of T cells after posttransplantation cyclophosphamide. TCRdb keeps only in-frame clones here, not all; method: immunoSEQ multiplex PCR. The sample has 35,000 to 55,000 clones, none seen only once. Sequenced: PBMCs. These receptors came from a man aged 35 to 55 in good health, CMV-negative, and a related stem cell transplant donor.

This clone was detected many times. This CDR3 is CASSAPGQGGEAFF. In nucleotides, the CDR3 is TGTGCCAGCAGTGCCCCGGGACAGGGAGGAGAAGCTTTCTTT. This rearrangement joins TRBV6-1 to TRBJ1-1; 9 bases are a match to TRBD1. The V segment lost 4 bases and the J segment 8 bases; nucleotides outside the gene matches: 8. The CDR3 is 14 residues long. Germline V gives CDR1 MNHNS, CDR2 SASEGT.

This clone was detected only a few times. This CDR3 reads CASSLLPGQGRRFF. The CDR3 DNA follows: TGTGCCAGCAGCTTACTTCCGGGACAGGGACGGAGGTTCTTC. The chain links TRBV5-5 to TRBJ2-1; 9 bases fit TRBD1. The length of the CDR3 is 14 residues. V shed 2 bases, J shed 15 bases, and the junction held 12 bases outside the gene matches. CDR1 SGHKS and CDR2 YYEKEE come from the germline V gene (reference sequence).

This clone has at least ten counts. This chain joins TRBV7-3 and TRBJ2-7; weak D call: TRBD1 (6 bases). Germline V gene sequence: CDR1 SGHTA, CDR2 FQGTGA. The germline V and J ends were trimmed by 5 bases and 0 bases, with 8 bases remaining between them. The CDR3 is 13 residues long. The CDR3 loop reads CASSPDSSYEQYF. The CDR3 bases are TGTGCCAGCAGCCCGGACAGCTCCTACGAGCAGTACTTC.

This chain uses TRBV15 with TRBJ2-2, with 16 bases identical to TRBD2. Germline V CDR1 and CDR2: LNHNV, YYDKDF (reference sequence). Trimming cost V 6 bases and J 4 bases; bases outside gene matches: 14. CDR3 length: 20 amino acids. The CDR3 loop is CATRAGLGLAGGLGTGELFF. CDR3 DNA sequence: TGTGCCACCAGGGCGGGATTGGGACTAGCGGGAGGGCTCGGCACCGGGGAGCTGTTTTTT.

This clone occurred many times. The gene calls are TRBV6-5 and TRBJ1-1; D unclear. V was pared by 0 bases and J by 5 bases, with 10 bases between. The V gene's germline CDR1 is MNHEY and CDR2 SVGAGI. The CDR3 consists of 14 residues. CDR3 coding DNA: TGTGCCAGCAGTTACTCCCCTCGGAGGACTGAAGCTTTCTTT. Its protein product is CASSYSPRRTEAFF.

In nucleotides, the CDR3 is TGTGCCAGCAGTTTAAACAGGGGCGGTAATGAAAAACTGTTTTTT. Translating gives CASSLNRGGNEKLFF. J is TRBJ1-4 and V is TRBV28, with TRBD1 matching over 7 bases. CDR1 and CDR2 from the germline V gene are MDHEN and SYDVKM. CDR3 size: 15 residues. J lost 4 bases, V lost 2 bases, and 4 bases had no gene match.

This clone was observed at least ten times. The chain employs TRBV2 and TRBJ2-1; no definite D call. The CDR3 runs to 11 residues. V was trimmed by 8 bases and J by 9 bases, leaving 11 bases between them. Germline loops: CDR1 SNHLY, CDR2 FYNNEI. CDR3 protein: CASSRFGEQFF. Written as DNA, the CDR3 is TGTGCCAGCTCTAGATTCGGTGAGCAGTTCTTC.

This clone was detected many times. The rearrangement links TRBV5-4 to TRBJ2-1; TRBD2 aligns across 7 bases. In germline, CDR1 is SGHNT, CDR2 YYREEE (reference sequence). There are 15 residues in the CDR3. Trimming at V came to 3 bases and at J to 5 bases, leaving 8 bases not matched to a gene. The CDR3 DNA reads TGTGCCAGCAGCTACCGGGGGGATTCCCACAATGAGCAGTTCTTC. Encoded protein: CASSYRGDSHNEQFF.

This clone appeared many times. The rearrangement uses TRBV21-1 and TRBJ2-7; the table's D call TRBD2 went unverified against the DNA. TRBV21-1 is designated a pseudogene. This CDR3 is 14 amino acids long. The CDR3 loop is CARDRTSATYEQYF. The CDR3 bases are TGTGCCCGCGACCGCACTAGCGCAACCTACGAGCAGTACTTC.

Many counts were recorded for this clone. The chain has TRBV5-1 and TRBJ2-3; TRBD1 agrees at 7 bases. Germline V lookup: CDR1 SGHRS, CDR2 YFSETQ. CDR3 length: 16 amino acids. After removal of 3 bases from V and 3 bases from J, the junction contained 10 bases not matched to a gene. The CDR3 is CASSSRQGEGTDTQYF. As DNA, the CDR3 is TGCGCCAGCAGCTCCCGACAGGGAGAAGGTACAGATACGCAGTATTTT.